The following is a T cell receptor (beta chain) sequence with its context. Its antigen is not yet known. Base qualities are missing; no much larger clone stands one base away. This entry is derived from a study of blood T cell repertoires in COVID-19 (dated by TCRdb to 2018 to 2021). Study-level background: The collaborator samples originated in the United States, Italy and Spain and spanned the acute and convalescent phases of COVID-19. Samples came from the ongoing ImmuneRACE study (first 160 participants) plus 1,254 subjects from 6 global collaborators. The repertoires were made available in a free public database intended to serve as a resource for research on the immune response to SARS-CoV-2. The prospective study material was composed of cDNA or gDNA derived from T cells, B-cell-depleted T cells, or PBMCs. The sample metadata nearly always contained a de-identified subject ID, COVID-19 status, age in years and sex. Where HLA class I and class II types were available, the types were taken from metadata supplied by the sample provider, not from assay-based typing. Deeply sampled blood TCRbeta repertoires from subjects exposed to, actively infected with, or recovered from COVID-19 were included in the dataset. Overall study outcomes, separate from this receptor: The amount of clinical and demographic metadata varied by source and participant and was provided uncurated.

The CDR3 holds 18 amino acids from the cysteine to the phenylalanine. Only the CDR3 DNA stays, 54 bases, in frame from base 1. V trim: 3 bases; J trim: 4 bases; unmatched bases: 14. CDR1 MDHEN and CDR2 SYDVKM are derived from the germline V gene. A second Seattle source provided samples from volunteer blood donors who had recovered from COVID-19. The collaborating institutions used their own protocols to collect whole blood in K2EDTA tubes. For TCRbeta analysis, collaborators shipped samples as frozen whole blood, isolated PBMCs, or DNA extracted from either of those sample types. TCRbeta CDR3 regions were amplified from genomic DNA using the immunoSEQ Assay, a bias-controlled multiplex PCR. The authors' pipeline ran thus. The number of nucleated cells in each sample was estimated by amplification of reference gene primers within the assay. To quantify the absolute abundance of each unique TCRbeta CDR3 rearrangement, sequence reads were collapsed and filtered. For each sample, productive Simpson clonality was calculated as the square root of Simpson's diversity index across productive rearrangements. In its TCRdb copy, this immuneACCESS table keeps in-frame sequences only and misses some clones. Where compared with another copy, unresolved V genes explain less than half of these, and the others have no known cause. For V, J and clone size, that table is used; D and trimming come from the DNA. The sample table shows around 300,000 clones, and approximately 83% are seen once. The ten most abundant clones make up about 1.9% of the sample.

Material: peripheral blood. The TCR comes from a woman in her 30s who had recovered from COVID-19. Recombination joined TRBV28 with TRBJ2-1; 8 bases in the middle match TRBD1. CDR3 protein: CASSFQQGAASRYNEQFF. Read as DNA, the sequence is TGTGCCAGCAGTTTTCAGCAGGGGGCAGCCTCACGATACAATGAGCAGTTCTTC.